Listed here is a single T cell receptor (beta chain). It lacks a known antigen. Qualities for individual bases were not recorded, and no much larger clone is one base off. The collaborating institutions used their own protocols to collect whole blood in K2EDTA tubes. For TCRbeta analysis, collaborators shipped samples as frozen whole blood, isolated PBMCs, or DNA extracted from either of those sample types. From its cysteine to its phenylalanine, the CDR3 spans 14 amino acids. The retained sequence is limited to the CDR3, 42 bases, with the frame set at the first base. Trimming removed 3 bases from V and 6 bases from J; the gene matches leave 3 bases unexplained. According to the germline V gene, CDR1 reads MNHNS and CDR2 reads SASEGT. This record comes from a study of blood T cell repertoires in COVID-19 (dated by TCRdb to the early 2020s). The study in broad terms: Samples covering the acute and convalescent phases of COVID-19 were provided by collaborators in the United States, Italy and Spain. Subjects who had been exposed to COVID-19, were actively infected with it, or had recovered from it provided the deeply sampled blood TCRbeta repertoires that made up the dataset. Where available, HLA class I and class II types were taken from metadata supplied by the sample provider and were not determined by assay-based typing. A de-identified subject ID, COVID-19 status, age in years and sex were almost always included in the sample metadata. The repertoires were released in a freely available public database meant as a resource for research on the immune response to SARS-CoV-2. The samples were drawn from two sources: the first 160 participants of the ongoing ImmuneRACE study, and 1,000 to 1,500 subjects contributed by 6 global collaborators. The prospective study material was composed of cDNA or gDNA derived from T cells, B-cell-depleted T cells, or PBMCs. The research as a whole found: Clinical and demographic metadata were provided uncurated, with the amount varying by source and participant.

TCRbeta CDR3 regions were amplified from genomic DNA by means of the immunoSEQ Assay, a bias-controlled multiplex PCR. Regarding the original processing steps: Nucleated cell counts per sample were estimated from amplification of reference gene primers within the assay. To quantify the absolute abundance of each unique TCRbeta CDR3 rearrangement, sequence reads were collapsed and filtered. For each sample, productive Simpson clonality was calculated as the square root of Simpson's diversity index across productive rearrangements. TCRdb provides this immuneACCESS table in a form limited to in-frame rearrangements. Some clones are lacking; in checked studies, under half of them reflect an unresolved V gene, and why the rest are absent is not known. V and J calls plus clone size are reproduced from that table; the DNA served to infer D and trimming. Within this sample are about 240,000 clones, with 70% to 85% of them counted one time only. 3% to 3.5% of the sample is held by the ten biggest clonotypes.

The source of this sequence is a woman older than 75 with acute or convalescent COVID-19. The rearrangement joined TRBV6-1 to TRBJ2-2, with 8 bases aligning to TRBD2. Input material: peripheral blood. The CDR3 region: CASSEGGLAGELFF. The nucleotide sequence reads TGTGCCAGCAGTGAGGGGGGACTAGCCGGGGAGCTGTTTTTT.